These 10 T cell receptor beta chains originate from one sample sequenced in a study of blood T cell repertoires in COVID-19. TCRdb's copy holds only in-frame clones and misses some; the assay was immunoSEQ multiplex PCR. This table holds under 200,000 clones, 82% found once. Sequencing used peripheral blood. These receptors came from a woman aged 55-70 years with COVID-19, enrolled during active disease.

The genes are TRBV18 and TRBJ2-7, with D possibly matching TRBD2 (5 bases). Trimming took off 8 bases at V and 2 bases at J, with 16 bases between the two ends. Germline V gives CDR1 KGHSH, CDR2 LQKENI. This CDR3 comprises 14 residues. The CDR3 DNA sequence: TGTGCCAGCCCTCTGGAGGAGAACACCTACGAGCAGTACTTC. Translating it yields CASPLEENTYEQYF.

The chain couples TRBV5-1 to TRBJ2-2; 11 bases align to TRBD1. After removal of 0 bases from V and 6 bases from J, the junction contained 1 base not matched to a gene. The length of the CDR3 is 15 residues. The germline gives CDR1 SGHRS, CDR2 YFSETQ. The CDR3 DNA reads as TGCGCCAGCAGCTTGGTGGGACAGGGGGCCGGGGAGCTGTTTTTT. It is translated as CASSLVGQGAGELFF.

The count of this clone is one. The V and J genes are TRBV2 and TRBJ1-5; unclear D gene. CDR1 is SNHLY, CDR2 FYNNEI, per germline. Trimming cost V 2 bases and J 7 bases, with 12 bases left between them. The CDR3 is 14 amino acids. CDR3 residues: CASSESRVEQPQHF. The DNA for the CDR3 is TGTGCCAGCAGTGAATCGCGGGTAGAGCAGCCCCAGCATTTT.

The CDR3 protein is CAWRPPLQGGEKLFF. In DNA form, the CDR3 reads TGTGCCTGGAGACCCCCGCTACAGGGGGGAGAAAAACTGTTTTTT. The rearrangement uses TRBV30 and TRBJ1-4, with 8 bases fitting TRBD1. CDR3 length: 15 residues. Trimming removed 3 bases from V and 8 bases from J; junction bases left unmatched: 11. CDR1 is GTSNPN, CDR2 SVGIG, per germline (reference sequence). The full variable domain, its missing parts supplied by reference TRBV30 and TRBJ1-4, is SQTIHQWPATLVQPVGSPLSLECTVEGTSNPNLYWYRQAAGRGLQLLFYSVGIGQISSEVPQNLSASRPQDRQFILSSKKLLLSDSGFYLCAWRPPLQGGEKLFFGSGTQLSVL.

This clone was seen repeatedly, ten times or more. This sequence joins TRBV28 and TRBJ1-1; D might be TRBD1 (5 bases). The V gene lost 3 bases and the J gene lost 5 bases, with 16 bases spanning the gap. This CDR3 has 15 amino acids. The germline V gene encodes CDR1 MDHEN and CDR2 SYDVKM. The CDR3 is CASSLYVRRGTEAFF. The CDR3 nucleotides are TGTGCCAGCAGTTTGTACGTCAGGAGGGGAACTGAAGCTTTCTTT.

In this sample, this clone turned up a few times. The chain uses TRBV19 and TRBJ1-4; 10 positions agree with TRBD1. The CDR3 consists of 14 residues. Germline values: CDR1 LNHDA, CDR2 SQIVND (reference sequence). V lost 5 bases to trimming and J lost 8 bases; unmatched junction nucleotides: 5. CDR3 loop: CASSYGTGVEKLFF. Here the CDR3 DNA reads TGTGCCAGTAGTTATGGGACAGGGGTGGAAAAACTGTTTTTT.

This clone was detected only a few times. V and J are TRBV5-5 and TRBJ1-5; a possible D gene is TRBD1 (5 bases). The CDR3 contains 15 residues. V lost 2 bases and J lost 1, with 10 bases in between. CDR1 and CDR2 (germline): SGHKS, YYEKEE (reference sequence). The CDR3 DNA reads TGTGCCAGCAGCTTAGGAGGGGCGAGCAATCAGCCCCAGCATTTT. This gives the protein CASSLGGASNQPQHF.

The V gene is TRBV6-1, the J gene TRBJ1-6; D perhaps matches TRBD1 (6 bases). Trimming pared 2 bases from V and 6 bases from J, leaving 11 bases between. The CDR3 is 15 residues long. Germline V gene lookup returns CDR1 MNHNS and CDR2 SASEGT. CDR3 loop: CASSELQGSNSPLHF. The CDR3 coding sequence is TGTGCCAGCAGTGAACTCCAGGGGTCTAATTCACCCCTCCACTTT.

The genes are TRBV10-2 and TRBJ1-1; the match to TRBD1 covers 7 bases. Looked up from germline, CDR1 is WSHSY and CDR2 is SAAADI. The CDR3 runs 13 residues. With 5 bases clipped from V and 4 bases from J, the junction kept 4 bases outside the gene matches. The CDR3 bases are TGCGCCAGCAGTATAGGGGGCGGCACTGAAGCTTTCTTT. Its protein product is CASSIGGGTEAFF.

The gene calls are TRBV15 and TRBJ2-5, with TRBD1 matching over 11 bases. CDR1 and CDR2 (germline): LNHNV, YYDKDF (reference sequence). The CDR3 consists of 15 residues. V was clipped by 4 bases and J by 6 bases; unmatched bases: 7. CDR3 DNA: TGTGCCACCAGCATAGGACAGGGGGCACTACAGACCCAGTACTTC. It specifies CATSIGQGALQTQYF.